Listed here are 17 T cell receptor beta chains from one sample, sequenced in a study of neurological immune-mediated disorders. One entry per CDR3 protein results from TCRdb running MiXCR on the 5' RACE reads. The repertoire has about 74,000 distinct CDR3 sequences, 5.2% of them found once; the top ten carry around 7%. The sample was PBMCs. The receptors here all came from a man aged 18-30 years with multiple sclerosis.

In this sample, this clonotype turned up many times. The chain recombines TRBV3-1 with TRBJ2-1, with a tentative D call TRBD2 (6 bases). This CDR3 has 16 residues. V gave up 1 base and J gave up 6 bases, with 16 bases separating them. Germline CDR1 LGHDT, CDR2 YNNKEL (reference sequence). This CDR3 is CASSQVATSWGNEQFF. The CDR3 coding sequence is TGTGCCAGCAGCCAAGTCGCTACTAGCTGGGGCAATGAGCAGTTCTTC.

The chain links TRBV5-4 to TRBJ1-1; 7 nucleotides align to TRBD1. Germline lookup yields CDR1 SGHNT and CDR2 YYREEE (reference sequence). V shed 5 bases and J 5 bases; nucleotides not matched to a gene: 9. The CDR3 extends over 14 amino acids. The CDR3 protein is CASSSGTVLTEAFF. DNA of the CDR3: TGTGCCAGCAGTTCCGGGACAGTGTTGACTGAAGCTTTCTTT.

This clonotype has ten or more counts. This chain links TRBV20-1 with TRBJ2-1; TRBD2 aligns across 7 bases. The germline V gene has CDR1 DFQATT and CDR2 SNEGSKA (reference sequence). Trimming at V came to 4 bases and at J to 0 bases, leaving 3 bases not matched to a gene. CDR3 length: 14 amino acids. The DNA for the CDR3 is TGCAGTGCTAACGGCGGGAGCTCCTACAATGAGCAGTTCTTC. Translation gives CSANGGSSYNEQFF.

This clonotype is labeled as medium-sized (0.01 to 0.1%). One end of the junction varies from germline; a read error may be responsible. J is TRBJ2-2 and V is TRBV7-2, with 11 bases matching TRBD2. The CDR3 consists of 15 residues. The germline CDR1 and CDR2 sequences are SGHTA and FQGNSA. The CDR3 DNA sequence: TGTGCCAGCAGTTTAGCGGGAGGGCCAGACGGGGAGCTGTTTTTT. It specifies CASSLAGGPDGELFF.

This clonotype was seen repeatedly, ten times or more. V gene TRBV10-3 combines with J gene TRBJ2-1; TRBD2 matches 9 bases. The CDR3 spans 13 residues. Looked up from germline, CDR1 is ENHRY and CDR2 is SYGVKD. J lost 5 bases, V lost 10 bases, and 6 bases had no gene match. DNA for the CDR3: TGTGCCAACCAGCGGGAGGACCACAATGAGCAGTTCTTC. Protein sequence: CANQREDHNEQFF.

This clonotype was picked up many times. The genes are TRBV20-1 and TRBJ1-3; possibly TRBD1 for D (5 bases). Per germline, CDR1 DFQATT and CDR2 SNEGSKA (reference sequence). V lost 5 bases to trimming and J lost 0 bases, with 17 bases between them. The CDR3 loop spans 16 amino acids. The DNA for the CDR3 is TGCAGTGCTGCCCGTCCCCGGACATACTCTGGAAACACCATATATTTT. Amino acids: CSAARPRTYSGNTIYF.

This clonotype has at least ten counts. At one end, the junction sequence differs from germline, possibly due to a read error. This rearrangement joins TRBV7-7 to TRBJ2-5; TRBD2 is a possible D gene (6 bases). Germline V CDR1 and CDR2: SSHAT, FNYEAQ (reference sequence). The CDR3 is made up of 16 amino acids. CDR3 loop: CASSLGRLVVGETQYF. In nucleotides, the CDR3 is TGTGCTAGCAGCTTGGGCCGACTAGTGGTCGGAGAGACCCAGTACTTC.

This clonotype was seen ten or more times. This sequence joins TRBV15 and TRBJ2-3, with 10 positions matching TRBD2. V was clipped by 0 bases and J by 6 bases; unmatched bases: 6. The CDR3 length is 16 residues. Germline values: CDR1 LNHNV, CDR2 YYDKDF (reference sequence). The CDR3 loop reads CATSREASGGADTQYF. The CDR3 bases are TGTGCCACCAGCAGAGAGGCCAGCGGGGGGGCCGATACGCAGTATTTT. The variable domain in full, with the rest retrieved from reference TRBV15 and TRBJ2-3, is DAMVIQNPRYQVTQFGKPVTLSCSQTLNHNVMYWYQQKSSQAPKLLFHYYDKDFNNEADTPDNFQSRRPNTSFCFLDIRSPGLGDTAMYLCATSREASGGADTQYFGPGTRLTVL.

The table lists this clonotype with many counts. One end of the junction fails to match germline, which may point to a read error. J is TRBJ1-5 and V is TRBV20-1; unclear D gene. The germline V gene has CDR1 DFQATT and CDR2 SNEGSKA (reference sequence). This CDR3 comprises 12 residues. The CDR3 spells CSARHSGGVANF. The CDR3 DNA is TGCAGTGCTAGACACTCAGGAGGAGTGGCGAATTTT.

This clonotype was seen only a few times. The chain carries TRBV30 and TRBJ2-3; no firm D call. Germline-derived CDR1 and CDR2 are GTSNPN and SVGIG (reference sequence). This CDR3 has 12 residues. Trimming removed 5 bases at V and 0 bases at J, with 6 bases between. CDR3 sequence (DNA): TGTGCCTGGGCCCAGAGCACAGATACGCAGTATTTT. Its translation is CAWAQSTDTQYF.

This clonotype was detected many times. The chain recombines TRBV9 with TRBJ2-7; 10 nucleotides line up with TRBD2. The CDR3 length is 15 residues. V gave up 3 bases and J gave up 4 bases; unmatched junction bases: 7. Germline values: CDR1 SGDLS, CDR2 YYNGEE. The CDR3 DNA follows: TGTGCCAGCAGCGCATCAACTAGCGGGATTTACGAGCAGTACTTC. Its protein product is CASSASTSGIYEQYF.

At least ten counts were recorded for this clonotype. The rearrangement joins TRBV7-3 to TRBJ2-1; 10 nucleotides align to TRBD2. The J segment lost 0 bases and the V segment lost 0 bases, leaving 5 bases of the junction unmatched. The germline V gene has CDR1 SGHTA and CDR2 FQGTGA. The length of the CDR3 is 18 residues. Here the CDR3 DNA reads TGTGCCAGCAGCTTAACTAGCGGGGGGTTGAGCTCCTACAATGAGCAGTTCTTC. Protein sequence: CASSLTSGGLSSYNEQFF.

This clonotype was detected ten times or more. The rearrangement links TRBV4-2 to TRBJ2-7; D not resolved. V gave up 0 bases and J gave up 5 bases, with 17 bases separating them. The CDR3 contains 16 residues. The V gene's germline CDR1 is LGHNA and CDR2 YNFKEQ. CDR3 sequence: CASSQDRGRTANEQYF. The CDR3, as DNA: TGTGCCAGCAGCCAAGATCGCGGACGTACGGCGAACGAGCAGTACTTC.

At least ten counts were recorded for this clonotype. V usage is TRBV27 and J usage is TRBJ2-3, with D unclear. The germline V gene encodes CDR1 MNHEY and CDR2 SMNVEV (reference sequence). There are 12 residues in the CDR3. Trimming removed 6 bases at V and 6 bases at J, with 10 bases between. CDR3 sequence reads: CASRAPPDTQYF. Written as DNA, the CDR3 is TGTGCCAGCAGAGCCCCCCCCGATACGCAGTATTTT.

On this clonotype itself: A read error may explain this, as a much larger clone is one base away. V gene TRBV5-6 combines with J gene TRBJ1-1; D perhaps matches TRBD1 (6 bases). Trimming pared 4 bases from V and 7 bases from J, leaving 23 bases between. The CDR3 consists of 16 residues. Looked up from germline, CDR1 is SGHDT and CDR2 is YYEEEE. The CDR3 region has the DNA TGTGCCAGCAGCCCGAGCCCCGACAGGATAGATAATGAAGCTTTCTTT. Its protein is CASSPSPDRIDNEAFF.

In its sample, this clonotype was seen many times. The V call is TRBV2, the J call TRBJ1-5, with no clear D. The CDR3 totals 13 residues. V was trimmed by 8 bases and J by 0 bases, leaving 8 bases between them. Germline CDR1 SNHLY, CDR2 FYNNEI. The chain's CDR3 is CASAIHSNQPQHF. For the CDR3, the DNA is TGTGCCAGCGCGATCCATAGCAATCAGCCCCAGCATTTT.

This clonotype was counted many times. This chain connects TRBV9 to TRBJ2-4; D not resolved. From germline, CDR1 is SGDLS and CDR2 YYNGEE. V was clipped by 3 bases and J by 11 bases, with 12 bases between them. The CDR3 spans 12 residues. The CDR3 protein is CASSAYGRLQYF. Here the CDR3 DNA reads TGTGCCAGCAGCGCATACGGGCGCCTTCAGTACTTC.